These 8 T cell receptor beta chains were sequenced from one sample in a study of technical replicates of blood from a few donors. Data came from immunoSEQ multiplex PCR; TCRdb stores just in-frame clones and leaves some out. The sample comprises some 70,000 clones, approximately 91% of which are singletons, and roughly 5% rests with the top ten. Sequenced input: PBMCs. The receptors were gathered from a human donor in good health. Some clones in this sample may be carry-over from other donors' samples.

The chain employs TRBV9 and TRBJ2-1; no firm D call. The CDR3 length is 13 residues. Trimming cost V 0 bases and J 6 bases, with 7 bases left between them. In germline, CDR1 is SGDLS, CDR2 YYNGEE. CDR3 in amino acids: CASSVDKSNEQFF. CDR3 nucleotide sequence: TGTGCCAGCAGCGTAGATAAATCCAATGAGCAGTTCTTC.

The V and J genes are TRBV7-8 and TRBJ1-2, with D uncertain. CDR3 length: 14 residues. V shed 5 bases and J shed 8 bases, with 18 bases lying between them. The germline gives CDR1 SGHVS, CDR2 FQNEAQ. CDR3 region: CASSPVLRAEGYTF. The CDR3 nucleotides read TGTGCCAGCAGCCCGGTGTTGAGGGCGGAAGGCTACACCTTC. Looking up the rest from reference TRBV7-8 and TRBJ1-2 gives the full variable domain: GAGVSQSPRYKVAKRGQDVALRCDPISGHVSLFWYQQALGQGPEFLTYFQNEAQLDKSGLPSDRFFAERPEGSVSTLKIQRTQQEDSAVYLCASSPVLRAEGYTFGSGTRLTVV.

This chain links TRBV30 with TRBJ2-7, with a tentative D call TRBD1 (5 bases). The CDR3 totals 15 residues. Germline V CDR1 and CDR2: GTSNPN, SVGIG (reference sequence). V was clipped by 2 bases and J by 2 bases, with 16 bases between them. The CDR3 is CAWSPSRVRPYEQYF. The CDR3 DNA is TGTGCCTGGAGTCCCTCCAGGGTTAGGCCCTACGAGCAGTACTTC. Combining the CDR3 with reference TRBV30 and TRBJ2-7 gives the whole variable domain SQTIHQWPATLVQPVGSPLSLECTVEGTSNPNLYWYRQAAGRGLQLLFYSVGIGQISSEVPQNLSASRPQDRQFILSSKKLLLSDSGFYLCAWSPSRVRPYEQYFGPGTRLTVT.

This clone has just a few counts. The V call is TRBV6-6, the J call TRBJ1-6, with TRBD1 matching over 9 bases. This CDR3 has 14 residues. V lost 8 bases and J lost 9; bases outside the gene matches: 8. CDR1 is MNHNY and CDR2 is SVGAGI in the germline V gene (reference sequence). The CDR3 nucleotides read TGTGCCAGCCGGTTTCGGGACAGGGTTTCACCCCTCCACTTT. The encoded protein is CASRFRDRVSPLHF.

The gene calls are TRBV5-8 and TRBJ2-5, with 10 bases fitting TRBD2. The ends lost 1 base at V and 5 bases at J; junction bases unmatched: 5. The CDR3 length is 15 residues. Germline V gene sequence: CDR1 SGHTS, CDR2 YDEGEE. The CDR3 nucleotides read TGTGCCAGCAGCTTGAAAGCGGGGGGGTACGAGACCCAGTACTTC. It is translated as CASSLKAGGYETQYF. The whole variable domain, filled in from reference TRBV5-8 and TRBJ2-5, reads EAGVTQSPTHLIKTRGQQATLRCSPISGHTSVYWYQQALGLGLQFLLWYDEGEERNRGNFPPRFSGRQFPNYSSELNVNALELEDSALYLCASSLKAGGYETQYFGPGTRLLVL.

Points on this clone: At one boundary the junction diverges from the germline segment, which might be a read error. The chain employs TRBV5-6 and TRBJ1-2; D is unresolved. CDR3 length equals 10 residues. Germline V gene sequence: CDR1 SGHDT, CDR2 YYEEEE. CDR3 bases: TGTGCCAGCAGCTTTACCAAGGAGGCCTTC. Translated, it gives CASSFTKEAF.

The chain couples TRBV9 to TRBJ2-5; 9 bases are shared with TRBD2. In germline, CDR1 is SGDLS, CDR2 YYNGEE. J lost 1 base, V lost 3 bases, and 10 bases had no gene match. This CDR3 has 17 residues. DNA for the CDR3: TGTGCCAGCAGCGAGGCAGCCAGCGGGGGGCCCCAAGAGACCCAGTACTTC. Protein sequence: CASSEAASGGPQETQYF.

The chain carries TRBV7-2 and TRBJ2-1, with 8 bases that match TRBD1. V lost 4 bases and J lost 7; bases outside the gene matches: 6. Germline CDR1 reads SGHTA; CDR2 reads FQGNSA. This CDR3 region has 14 residues. CDR3 sequence: CASSSWTGRNEQFF. CDR3 DNA sequence: TGTGCCAGCAGCTCGTGGACAGGGCGGAATGAGCAGTTCTTC.